The 12 T cell receptor beta chains below all came from one sample that was sequenced in a study of vaccination and CD4 T cells after COVID-19. Treatment reported: roughly 10-day PBMC culture with coronavirus spike peptide pools or control peptides (ViraFEST assay). Their recognized antigens are unknown. Sequencing of DNA taken from cultured CD4+ T cells relied on the Oncomine TCR Beta short-read assay. MiXCR was run by TCRdb on the PCR reads, yielding one entry per CDR3 protein. The table includes about 19,000 distinct CDR3 sequences, 38% detected once. The sample comprised cultured CD4+ T cells from blood. The receptor set was obtained from a human donor with COVID-19.

The V and J genes are TRBV28 and TRBJ1-5; possible D gene TRBD1, 5 bases. Germline V lookup: CDR1 MDHEN, CDR2 SYDVKM. The length of the CDR3 is 12 residues. Trimming shortened V by 6 bases and J by 5 bases, and 8 bases separated the two germline ends. CDR3 in DNA: TGTGCCAGCAGGTCACAGGATCAGCCCCAGCATTTT. Translating gives CASRSQDQPQHF.

The genes are TRBV5-1 and TRBJ2-2; no reliable D call. This CDR3 has 14 amino acids. Germline V gene data show CDR1 as SGHRS and CDR2 as YFSETQ. Trimming shortened V by 4 bases and J by 7 bases, and 14 bases separated the two germline ends. The CDR3 coding sequence is TGCGCCAGCAGCCCCGTCGACATCGACGGGGAGCTGTTTTTT. It is translated as CASSPVDIDGELFF.

Only a few counts were recorded for this clonotype. This sequence joins TRBV20-1 and TRBJ2-1; 13 bases line up with TRBD2. The CDR3 has 15 residues. Germline V CDR1 and CDR2: DFQATT, SNEGSKA (reference sequence). Trimming at V came to 1 base and at J to 9 bases, leaving 6 bases not matched to a gene. The CDR3 protein is CSARGGLAGDSEQFF. CDR3 DNA sequence: TGCAGTGCTAGAGGAGGACTAGCGGGGGATAGTGAGCAGTTCTTC.

This chain uses TRBV2 with TRBJ2-7; D is ambiguous. Trimming pared 4 bases from V and 2 bases from J, leaving 3 bases between. The CDR3 totals 11 residues. Germline values: CDR1 SNHLY, CDR2 FYNNEI. The CDR3 loop is CASSVAYEQYF. The CDR3 DNA reads TGTGCCAGCAGTGTCGCCTACGAGCAGTACTTC.

The rearrangement joins TRBV7-9 to TRBJ2-7; D uncertain. CDR3 length equals 14 residues. Germline V CDR1 and CDR2: SEHNR, FQNEAQ (reference sequence). V dropped 5 bases and J dropped 0 bases, with 11 bases sitting between them. This CDR3 reads CASSASGHSYEQYF. The DNA of the CDR3 is TGTGCCAGCAGCGCCTCAGGCCACTCCTACGAGCAGTACTTC. The variable domain in full, with the rest retrieved from reference TRBV7-9 and TRBJ2-7, is DTGVSQNPRHKITKRGQNVTFRCDPISEHNRLYWYRQTLGQGPEFLTYFQNEAQLEKSRLLSDRFSAERPKGSFSTLEIQRTEQGDSAMYLCASSASGHSYEQYFGPGTRLTVT.

The J gene is TRBJ1-5, the V gene TRBV20-1; a weak D match, TRBD1 (5 bases). V lost 5 bases to trimming and J lost 3 bases, with 20 bases between them. Germline CDR1 and CDR2: DFQATT and SNEGSKA (reference sequence). The CDR3 totals 16 residues. The CDR3 coding sequence is TGCAGTGCTGGGGCGGTCAGTGGCAGGGCCAATCAGCCCCAGCATTTT. It codes for CSAGAVSGRANQPQHF.

The table lists this clonotype with a few counts. The rearrangement joins TRBV12-3 or TRBV12-4 to TRBJ1-6; D gene uncertain. V was pared by 5 bases and J by 7 bases, with 9 bases between. This CDR3 is 13 amino acids long. The CDR3 bases are TGTGCCAGCAGTCCAATAGCGAATTCACCCCTCCACTTT. Its protein product is CASSPIANSPLHF.

The rearrangement links TRBV12-3 or TRBV12-4 to TRBJ1-5; no clear D. The CDR3 contains 14 residues. The V gene lost 6 bases and the J gene lost 11 bases, with 20 bases spanning the gap. The CDR3 protein is CASSLVRAQSAQHF. The DNA of the CDR3 is TGTGCCAGCAGCTTGGTGAGGGCACAATCAGCCCAGCATTTT.

The chain recombines TRBV20-1 with TRBJ2-3; D is undetermined. CDR1 and CDR2 (germline): DFQATT, SNEGSKA (reference sequence). V lost 5 bases, J lost 6 bases, and 12 bases lay in between. The CDR3 sequence is 12 residues long. CDR3 coding DNA: TGCAGTGCTGGTGAAGGGAAGGATACGCAGTATTTT. Translation: CSAGEGKDTQYF.

V is TRBV5-1 and J is TRBJ2-4; D remains unclear. CDR3 length: 13 amino acids. CDR1 is SGHRS and CDR2 is YFSETQ in the germline V gene. Trimming took off 0 bases at V and 6 bases at J, with 7 bases between the two ends. The CDR3 protein is CASSLGGGNIQYF. CDR3 in DNA: TGCGCCAGCAGCTTGGGGGGTGGAAACATTCAGTACTTC.

The V and J genes are TRBV24-1 and TRBJ2-1; 7 bases align to TRBD1. Unmatched junction bases numbered 8, after V lost 4 bases and J lost 3 bases. There are 16 residues in the CDR3. The germline gives CDR1 KGHDR, CDR2 SFDVKD. CDR3 region: CATSEQTGIHYNEQFF. CDR3 nucleotides: TGTGCCACCAGTGAACAGACAGGGATTCACTACAATGAGCAGTTCTTC.

The V gene is TRBV11-3, the J gene TRBJ2-2, with 9 positions matching TRBD2. The V segment lost 0 bases and the J segment 0 bases; nucleotides outside the gene matches: 5. Germline CDR1 is SGHNT and CDR2 is YENEEA. The CDR3 spans 18 residues. Written as DNA, the CDR3 is TGTGCCAGCAGCTTAGATTTTAGCGGGGGAGCGAACACCGGGGAGCTGTTTTTT. Its translation is CASSLDFSGGANTGELFF. The variable domain in full, completed from reference TRBV11-3 and TRBJ2-2, reads EAGVVQSPRYKIIEKKQPVAFWCNPISGHNTLYWYLQNLGQGPELLIRYENEEAVDDSQLPKDRFSAERLKGVDSTLKIQPAELGDSAVYLCASSLDFSGGANTGELFFGEGSRLTVL.